This T cell receptor beta chain was profiled in a study of T-cell reconstitution after alpha-beta-depleted transplantation in children. As it was prepared, the TCRbeta library received unique molecular identifiers. TCRdb reprocessed the PCR reads with MiXCR, giving one entry per CDR3 protein. There are 440,000 or so distinct CDR3 sequences in the sample; approximately 10% occur only once, and roughly 5% lies in the top ten. The starting material was PBMCs from the stem cell graft donor, obtained from the stem cell graft. This sequence originates from a human donor who donated a stem cell graft to a child with acute myeloid leukemia.

The CDR3, as DNA: TGCAGTGCCCATTCCCTCCAGGGGTCGCTTGTAGATACGCAGTATTTT. This encodes CSAHSLQGSLVDTQYF. This chain links TRBV20-1 with TRBJ2-3; maybe TRBD1 (6 bases). The germline gives CDR1 DFQATT, CDR2 SNEGSKA (reference sequence). The length of the CDR3 is 16 residues. V was cut by 6 bases and J by 5 bases, with 24 bases left in between.